This T cell receptor (beta chain) came from a study of T cells after yellow fever vaccination. The study's findings and limits: After the booster, approximately 96% of CD4 and approximately 90% of CD8 primary-response clones were re-detected. It was a weaker secondary response, yet one that peaked faster, at day 5 versus 15.

TCR cDNA, made by 5'RACE template switching, carried an added universal primer site and UMIs. MiXCR, run by TCRdb on the 5' RACE reads, gives a single entry per CDR3 protein. The sample records some 560,000 distinct CDR3 sequences, 17% being singletons. This CDR3 is 13 amino acids long. V was clipped by 6 bases and J by 5 bases; unmatched bases: 7. Germline CDR1 DFQATT, CDR2 SNEGSKA (reference sequence). Remarks on this clonotype: Its antigen is undetermined.

This chain links TRBV20-1 with TRBJ2-3; 8 bases match TRBD2. The sequencing here drew on PBMCs, taken 5 days after the first yellow fever vaccination. The source is a man between 18 and 35 years old who received the YFV17D yellow fever vaccine. Here the CDR3 reads CSATRGGRDTQYF. Here the CDR3 DNA reads TGCAGTGCAACGCGCGGGGGGAGAGATACGCAGTATTTT.